A selection of T cell receptor beta chains follows, all from one sample in a study of T cells in Graves' hyperthyroidism and ophthalmopathy. TCRdb fed the multiplex PCR reads into MiXCR, producing one record per CDR3 protein. The sample yields approximately 610,000 distinct CDR3 sequences, about 14% seen once. Material for sequencing was blood. All receptors derive from a woman aged 40 to 50 with Graves' ophthalmopathy. Both conserved end residues are trimmed from each CDR3.

TRBJ2-6	TRBV20-1	GSPAGANVLT
TRBJ2-2	TRBV12-3/TRBV12-4	ASSFPSGSVLNTGELF
TRBJ1-2	TRBV4-2	ASRTGWDRNNYGYT
TRBJ1-2	TRBV6-2/TRBV6-3	ASSYSERGGYT
TRBJ2-5	TRBV6-5	ASRQGRWETQY
TRBJ1-1	TRBV7-2	ASSWSSGDTEAF
TRBJ1-1	TRBV12-3/TRBV12-4	ASKLAGQLEAF
TRBJ2-5	TRBV30	AWSGTGGLETQY
TRBJ1-6	TRBV11-3	ASTSGRSPLH
TRBJ2-5	TRBV11-2	ASTSLGEETQY
TRBJ2-1	TRBV6-1	ASSQLGGEQF
TRBJ1-5	TRBV28	ASSSLGQGQNQPQH
TRBJ2-5	TRBV7-3	ASSLLPGAKETQY
TRBJ1-1	TRBV19	ASSPRWGFHTEAF
TRBJ1-1	TRBV6-1	ASRSIQITEAF
TRBJ2-7	TRBV30	AWIHQGGGGYEQY
TRBJ2-5	TRBV6-2/TRBV6-3	ASNQLGTSGTQY